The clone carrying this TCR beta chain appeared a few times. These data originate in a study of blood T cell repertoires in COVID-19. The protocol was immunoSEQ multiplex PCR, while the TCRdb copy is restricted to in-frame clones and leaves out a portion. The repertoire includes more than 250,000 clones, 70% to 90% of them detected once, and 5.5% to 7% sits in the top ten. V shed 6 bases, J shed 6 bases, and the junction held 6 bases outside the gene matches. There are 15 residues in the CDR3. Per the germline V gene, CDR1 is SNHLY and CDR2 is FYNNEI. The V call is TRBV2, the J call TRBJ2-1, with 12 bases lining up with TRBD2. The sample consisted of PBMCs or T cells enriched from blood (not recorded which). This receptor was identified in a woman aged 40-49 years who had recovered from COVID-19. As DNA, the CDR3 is TGTGCCAGCAGGCCTCTAGCGGGAGGGAGCAATGAGCAGTTCTTC. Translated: CASRPLAGGSNEQFF.